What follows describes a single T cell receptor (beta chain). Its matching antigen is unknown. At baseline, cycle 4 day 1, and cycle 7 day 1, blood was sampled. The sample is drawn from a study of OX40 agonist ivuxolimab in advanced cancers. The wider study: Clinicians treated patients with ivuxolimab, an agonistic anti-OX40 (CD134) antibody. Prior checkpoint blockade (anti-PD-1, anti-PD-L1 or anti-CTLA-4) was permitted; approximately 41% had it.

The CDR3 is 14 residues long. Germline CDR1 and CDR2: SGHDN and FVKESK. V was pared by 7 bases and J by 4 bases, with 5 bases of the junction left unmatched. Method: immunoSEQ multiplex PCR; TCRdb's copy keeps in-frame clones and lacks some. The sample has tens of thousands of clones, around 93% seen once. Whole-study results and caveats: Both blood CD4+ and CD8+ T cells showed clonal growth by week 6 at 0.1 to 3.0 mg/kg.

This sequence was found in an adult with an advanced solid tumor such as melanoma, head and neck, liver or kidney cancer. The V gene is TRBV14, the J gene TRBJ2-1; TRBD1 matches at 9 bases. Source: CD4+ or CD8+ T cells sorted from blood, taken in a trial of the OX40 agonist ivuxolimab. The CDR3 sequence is CASTEGQGYNEQFF. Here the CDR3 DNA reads TGTGCCAGCACTGAGGGACAGGGTTACAATGAGCAGTTCTTC.